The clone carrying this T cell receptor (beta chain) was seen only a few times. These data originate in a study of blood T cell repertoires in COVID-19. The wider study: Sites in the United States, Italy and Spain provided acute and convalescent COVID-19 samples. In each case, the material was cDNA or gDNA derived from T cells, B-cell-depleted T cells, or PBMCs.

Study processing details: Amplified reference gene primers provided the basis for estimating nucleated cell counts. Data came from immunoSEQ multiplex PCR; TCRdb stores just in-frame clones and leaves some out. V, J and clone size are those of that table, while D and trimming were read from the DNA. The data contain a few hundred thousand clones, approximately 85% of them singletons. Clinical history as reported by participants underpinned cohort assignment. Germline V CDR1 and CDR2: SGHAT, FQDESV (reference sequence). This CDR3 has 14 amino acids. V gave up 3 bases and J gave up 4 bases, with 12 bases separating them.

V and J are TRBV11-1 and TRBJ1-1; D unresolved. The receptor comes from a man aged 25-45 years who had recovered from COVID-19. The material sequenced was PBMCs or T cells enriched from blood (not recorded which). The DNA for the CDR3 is TGTGCCAGCAGCTTTGGGCAGTCGAGCACTGAAGCTTTCTTT. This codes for CASSFGQSSTEAFF.